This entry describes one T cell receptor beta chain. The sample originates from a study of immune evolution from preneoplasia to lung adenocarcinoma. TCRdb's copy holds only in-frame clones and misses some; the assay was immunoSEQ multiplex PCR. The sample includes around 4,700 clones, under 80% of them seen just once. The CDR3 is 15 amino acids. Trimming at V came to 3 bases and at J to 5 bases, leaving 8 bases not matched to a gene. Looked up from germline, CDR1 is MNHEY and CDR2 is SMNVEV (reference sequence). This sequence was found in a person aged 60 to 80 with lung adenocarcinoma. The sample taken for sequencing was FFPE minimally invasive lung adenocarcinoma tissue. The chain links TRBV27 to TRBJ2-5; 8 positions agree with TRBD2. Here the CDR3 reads CASSLLAGGLETQYF. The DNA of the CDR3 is TGTGCCAGCAGTTTGCTCGCGGGAGGCTTGGAGACCCAGTACTTC.